The next 7 T cell receptor beta chains were all read from a single sample in a study of identical twins. MiXCR, run by TCRdb on the 5' RACE reads, gives a single entry per CDR3 protein. The data contain approximately 620,000 distinct CDR3 sequences, over 8.5% of them singletons. The same sample was also studied in work on yellow fever vaccine responses in identical twins.

The specimen sequenced was PBMCs. Receptors originate from a woman between 18 and 30 years old in good health.

This sequence joins TRBV12-3 or TRBV12-4 and TRBJ2-3; D not resolved. There are 13 residues in the CDR3. Trimming shortened V by 3 bases and J by 5 bases, and 9 bases separated the two germline ends. Here the CDR3 DNA reads TGTGCCAGCAGTTTCACCCTATTAGATACGCAGTATTTT. It specifies CASSFTLLDTQYF.

The chain carries TRBV7-2 and TRBJ2-7, with a possible D match to TRBD1 (5 bases). Germline V gene sequence: CDR1 SGHTA, CDR2 FQGNSA. V lost 0 bases, J lost 7 bases, and 13 bases lay in between. The CDR3 length is 14 residues. CDR3 sequence (DNA): TGTGCCAGCAGCTTAGCCCGCGGCCCAGGGGAGCAGTACTTC. This gives the protein CASSLARGPGEQYF.

In this sample, this clonotype turned up a few times. This chain links TRBV20-1 with TRBJ2-7; 10 nucleotides match TRBD2. The CDR3 runs 15 residues. The J segment lost 3 bases and the V segment lost 5 bases, leaving 10 bases of the junction unmatched. Germline loops: CDR1 DFQATT, CDR2 SNEGSKA (reference sequence). The CDR3 region has the DNA TGCAGTGCTGACCCCGGACTAGCGGCCTACTACGAGCAGTACTTC. Protein sequence: CSADPGLAAYYEQYF.

The table lists this clonotype with many counts. This chain joins TRBV10-3 and TRBJ2-3, with 11 bases lining up with TRBD2. J lost 4 bases, V lost 6 bases, and 6 bases had no gene match. The CDR3 has 15 amino acids. Germline values: CDR1 ENHRY, CDR2 SYGVKD. The CDR3 DNA reads TGTGCCATCAGACTAGCGGGAGATACGCCAGATACGCAGTATTTT. Translating it yields CAIRLAGDTPDTQYF.

The sample holds many counts of this clonotype. This chain links TRBV12-3 or TRBV12-4 with TRBJ1-5; no clear D. V was trimmed by 7 bases and J by 1 base, leaving 11 bases between them. The CDR3 runs 14 residues. The CDR3 spells CASTALGSNQPQHF. The CDR3 coding sequence is TGTGCCAGCACGGCCTTAGGAAGCAATCAGCCCCAGCATTTT.

Details on this clonotype: Sequence at one end of the junction differs from germline and may be a read error. The chain recombines TRBV2 with TRBJ2-5; 9 positions match TRBD1. CDR3 length equals 18 residues. The germline V gene has CDR1 SNHLY and CDR2 FYNNEI. The CDR3 DNA reads TGTGCCCGCAGTTCAAGCGACCCTACAGGGGGCGAGGGAGAGACCCAGTACTTC. Amino acid sequence: CARSSSDPTGGEGETQYF.

This clonotype turned up a few times. This chain uses TRBV20-1 with TRBJ2-7; D is uncertain. The CDR3 is made up of 12 amino acids. CDR1 and CDR2 (germline): DFQATT, SNEGSKA (reference sequence). Deletions cut 3 bases from V and 6 bases from J, with 12 bases between. The CDR3 loop is CSASPIMGEQYF. The CDR3 DNA is TGCAGTGCTAGTCCCATTATGGGCGAGCAGTACTTC.